The clone carrying this T cell receptor (beta chain) was observed at least ten times. This specimen comes from a study of T cell repertoires in cytomegalovirus infection. The CDR3 runs to 16 residues. The germline V gene has CDR1 SGHTA and CDR2 FQGNSA. Deletions cut 0 bases from V and 4 bases from J, with 15 bases between. One entry per CDR3 protein, called by TCRdb with MiXCR from the reads. The repertoire includes about 210,000 distinct CDR3 sequences, under 8.5% of them detected once, and about 6.5% sits in the top ten. The source material was PBMCs. The receptor was isolated from a human donor in good health (CMV status not recorded). Some clones in this sample may be carry-over from other donors' samples. This chain joins TRBV7-2 and TRBJ1-2, with TRBD1 as a possible D gene (6 bases). In DNA form, the CDR3 reads TGTGCCAGCAGCTTAGCGTTCCGGACAGCGGGCTATGGCTACACCTTC. Translated, it gives CASSLAFRTAGYGYTF.